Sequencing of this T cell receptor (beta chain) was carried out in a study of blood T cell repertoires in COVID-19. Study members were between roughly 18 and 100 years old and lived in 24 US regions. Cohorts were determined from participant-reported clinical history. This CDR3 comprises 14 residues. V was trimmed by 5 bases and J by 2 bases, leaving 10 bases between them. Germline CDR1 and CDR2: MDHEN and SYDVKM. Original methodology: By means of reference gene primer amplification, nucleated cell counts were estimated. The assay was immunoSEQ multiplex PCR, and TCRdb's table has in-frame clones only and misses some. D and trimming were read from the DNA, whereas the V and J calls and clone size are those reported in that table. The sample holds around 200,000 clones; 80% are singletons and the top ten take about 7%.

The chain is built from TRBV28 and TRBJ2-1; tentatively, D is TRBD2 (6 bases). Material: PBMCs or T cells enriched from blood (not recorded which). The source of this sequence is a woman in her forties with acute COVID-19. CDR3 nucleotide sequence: TGTGCCAGCAGTGGGGGAGGTACCTACAATGAGCAGTTCTTC. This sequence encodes CASSGGGTYNEQFF.